Listed below are T cell receptor beta chains from one sample, sequenced in a study of T cell responses to AZD1222 COVID-19 vaccine. The data were produced by immunoSEQ multiplex PCR, yet TCRdb's version contains in-frame clones alone and is incomplete. The table lists approximately 140,000 clones, 92% of them singletons. The sample consisted of peripheral blood, taken 28 days after the second AZD1222 dose. The receptors derive from an adult who received the AZD1222 COVID-19 vaccine. Both conserved end residues are part of each CDR3. A D gene is named only where the DNA matches it firmly. Clone size appears in some rows only: once, few, many, or a class for an expanded clone.

TRBD2,.,TRBJ2-2,TRBV7-3,CASRGLAGSGELFF,TGTGCCAGCAGAGGACTAGCGGGATCCGGGGAGCTGTTTTTT
.,.,TRBJ2-5,TRBV9,CASSVSVGQETQYF,TGTGCCAGCAGCGTGAGCGTCGGCCAAGAGACCCAGTACTTC
.,.,TRBJ2-1,TRBV27,CASSLSGSSYNEQFF,TGTGCCAGCAGTTTATCTGGGAGCTCCTACAATGAGCAGTTCTTC
.,.,TRBJ2-6,TRBV19,CASKQIAPGANVLTF,TGTGCCAGTAAGCAAATCGCCCCTGGGGCCAACGTCCTGACTTTC
.,.,TRBJ2-7,TRBV15,CATSSYRDPSPYEQYF,TGTGCCACCAGCAGTTACCGGGACCCGAGTCCCTACGAGCAGTACTTC
TRBD2,once,TRBJ2-1,TRBV7-3,CASSFTWRGAVDEQFF,TGTGCCAGCAGCTTTACCTGGCGGGGGGCAGTGGATGAGCAGTTCTTC
.,.,TRBJ2-2,TRBV14,CASSQVGTGELFF,TGTGCCAGCAGCCAAGTCGGGACCGGGGAGCTGTTTTTT
TRBD1,.,TRBJ1-1,TRBV5-1,CASRGTGGGTEAFF,TGCGCCAGCAGGGGGACAGGAGGAGGAACTGAAGCTTTCTTT
TRBD1,.,TRBJ1-5,TRBV18,CASSPDRGAINQPQHF,TGTGCCAGCTCACCGGACAGGGGGGCCATCAATCAGCCCCAGCATTTT
.,.,TRBJ1-2,TRBV4-3,CASSQGGYESNYGYTF,TGCGCCAGCAGCCAAGGGGGATACGAGTCTAACTATGGCTACACCTTC
.,.,TRBJ2-7,TRBV7-8,CASSLVPTSLYEQYF,TGTGCCAGCAGCTTAGTGCCGACAAGTCTCTACGAGCAGTACTTC
.,.,TRBJ2-5,TRBV9,CASSVGELYQETQYF,TGTGCCAGCAGCGTAGGTGAATTGTACCAAGAGACCCAGTACTTC
.,.,TRBJ2-7,TRBV5-1,CASSLEGPRSYEQYF,TGCGCCAGCAGCTTGGAAGGGCCTAGGTCCTACGAGCAGTACTTC
.,.,TRBJ1-3,TRBV6-5,CASSSRPRAGNTIYF,TGTGCCAGCAGTTCTCGACCAAGGGCTGGAAACACCATATATTTT
.,.,TRBJ1-5,TRBV30,CAWAPTGYQPQHF,TGTGCCTGGGCCCCCACGGGCTATCAGCCCCAGCATTTT
.,.,TRBJ1-1,TRBV11-3,CASSLGPGAAEAFF,TGTGCCAGCAGCTTAGGACCCGGGGCCGCTGAAGCTTTCTTT
.,.,TRBJ2-4,TRBV29-1,CSGTVILAKNIQYF,TGCAGCGGGACAGTCATACTAGCCAAAAACATTCAGTACTTC
TRBD2,.,TRBJ2-1,TRBV5-4,CASSRWTSGPYNEQFF,TGTGCCAGCAGCCGATGGACTAGCGGACCCTACAATGAGCAGTTCTTC
TRBD2,.,TRBJ2-1,TRBV25-1,CASSEFSGTREFF,TGTGCCAGCAGTGAATTCTCCGGGACTAGGGAGTTCTTC
TRBD1,once,TRBJ2-7,TRBV24-1,CATSEGGQGVAYEQYF,TGTGCCACCAGTGAGGGGGGACAGGGGGTGGCCTACGAGCAGTACTTC
.,.,TRBJ2-7,TRBV25-1,CAVGGPSSYEQYF,TGTGCCGTCGGGGGCCCGAGCTCCTACGAGCAGTACTTC
TRBD1,.,TRBJ2-7,TRBV7-2,CASSLEGTGAYEQYF,TGTGCCAGCAGCTTAGAAGGGACAGGGGCCTACGAGCAGTACTTC
.,.,TRBJ2-2,TRBV7-3,CASSLAGSTGELFF,TGTGCCAGCAGCTTAGCCGGGAGTACCGGGGAGCTGTTTTTT
TRBD2,.,TRBJ2-7,TRBV18,CASSPVDSRLAGGPSEYF,TGTGCCAGCTCACCCGTCGATTCTCGACTAGCGGGAGGGCCGAGTGAGTACTTC
.,.,TRBJ1-1,TRBV19,CASSFDRGTEAFF,TGTGCCAGTAGTTTCGACAGAGGCACTGAAGCTTTCTTT
TRBD2,.,TRBJ2-7,TRBV18,CASSPLAGVNEQYF,TGTGCCAGCTCACCACTAGCGGGAGTAAACGAGCAGTACTTC
TRBD1,.,TRBJ1-2,TRBV5-1,CASSSGQGIYGYTF,TGCGCCAGCAGCTCGGGACAGGGGATCTATGGCTACACCTTC
.,once,TRBJ1-3,TRBV11-2,CASSNRTAVSGNTIYF,TGTGCCAGCAGCAACAGGACGGCCGTCTCTGGAAACACCATATATTTT
TRBD1,.,TRBJ1-6,TRBV9,CASSVFPGTGVSPLHF,TGTGCCAGCAGCGTATTTCCCGGGACAGGGGTTTCACCCCTCCACTTT
.,.,TRBJ1-1,TRBV27,CASSLSGWEGWTEAFF,TGTGCCAGCAGTTTATCGGGTTGGGAAGGTTGGACTGAAGCTTTCTTT
.,.,TRBJ2-7,TRBV6-6,CASSSPPLTGTYEQYF,TGTGCCAGCAGTTCCCCTCCCTTAACAGGCACCTACGAGCAGTACTTC
TRBD1,.,TRBJ2-5,TRBV6-5,CASSKPQGTQETQYF,TGTGCCAGCAGCAAACCACAGGGGACCCAAGAGACCCAGTACTTC
.,.,TRBJ1-1,TRBV5-6,CASSFLTENTEAFF,TGTGCCAGCAGCTTCTTAACAGAAAACACTGAAGCTTTCTTT
.,.,TRBJ2-2,TRBV12-3/TRBV12-4,CASSLLGVVELFF,TGTGCCAGCAGTTTGCTCGGGGTGGTGGAGCTGTTTTTT
.,.,TRBJ1-2,TRBV30,CAWSRDGADGYTF,TGTGCCTGGAGTAGGGACGGGGCAGATGGCTACACCTTC
.,.,TRBJ2-1,TRBV7-9,CASSLSGFEQFF,TGTGCCAGCAGCTTGAGCGGGTTTGAGCAGTTCTTC
TRBD1,.,TRBJ1-6,TRBV5-1,CASSDLRQGGNSPLHF,TGCGCCAGCAGCGATTTAAGACAGGGCGGTAATTCACCCCTCCACTTT
TRBD1,.,TRBJ1-1,TRBV6-5,CASSYSGTGGQTEAFF,TGTGCCAGCAGTTACTCCGGGACAGGTGGTCAAACTGAAGCTTTCTTT
.,.,TRBJ1-1,TRBV11-1,CASSMQGGTKAFF,TGTGCCAGCAGCATGCAGGGAGGGACTAAAGCTTTCTTT
.,.,TRBJ1-1,TRBV6-2/TRBV6-3,CASSSSPGRDTEAFF,TGTGCCAGCAGTTCCTCACCAGGGAGGGACACTGAAGCTTTCTTT
.,.,TRBJ2-1,TRBV7-6,CASSLRSPGGTGSSYNEQFF,TGTGCCAGCAGCTTAAGGTCCCCCGGAGGTACAGGGAGCTCCTACAATGAGCAGTTCTTC
TRBD1,.,TRBJ2-4,TRBV7-2,CASSSSGTGGQKNIQYF,TGTGCCAGCAGCTCGTCCGGGACAGGGGGCCAAAAAAACATTCAGTACTTC
.,.,TRBJ1-1,TRBV7-2,CASSLEGRVGTEAFF,TGTGCCAGCAGCTTAGAAGGCAGGGTGGGGACTGAAGCTTTCTTT
.,.,TRBJ2-7,TRBV5-1,CASSPRSGVGVGEQYF,TGCGCCAGCAGCCCACGCTCGGGGGTAGGGGTCGGCGAGCAGTACTTC
TRBD2,.,TRBJ2-1,TRBV13,CASRGGGGEQFF,TGTGCCAGCCGCGGCGGGGGTGGTGAGCAGTTCTTC